Presented here are 23 T cell receptor beta chains from one specimen sequenced in a study of T cells in Graves' hyperthyroidism and ophthalmopathy (dated by TCRdb to the late 2010s). The method behind the library was multiplex PCR. The sequencing machine was an Illumina HiSeq 2000. Amplification of TCR beta CDR3 regions was carried out from RNA transcripts. The first round of RT-PCR for the TCR CDR3 was performed with the HTBI primer set and the Qiagen OneStep RT-PCR kit. In-frame beta chains were kept once TCRdb had trimmed the public reads at Q25 with fastp and called clones with MiXCR. Rows with one shared CDR3 protein collapse into an entry with the most common genes and DNA. Counted in this sample were about 640,000 distinct CDR3 sequences; about 14% of them appeared once. The ten largest clonotypes hold around 13% of the sample. Sequenced material: blood. These receptors all stem from a woman between 50 and 59 years old with Graves' ophthalmopathy.

On this clonotype itself: A much larger clone is a single base away; this may be a read error. This CDR3 is CASSLGAPTRPGWQYF. CDR3 DNA: TGTGCCAGCAGCTTAGGCGCTCCAACCCGCCCTGGGTGGCAGTACTTC. J is TRBJ2-7 and V is TRBV13; D remains unclear. The germline gives CDR1 PRHDT, CDR2 FYEKMQ (reference sequence). V shed 0 bases and J shed 9 bases, with 21 bases lying between them. CDR3 length equals 16 residues.

This clonotype was detected a few times. The V call is TRBV27, the J call TRBJ2-1; D uncertain. This CDR3 spans 16 amino acids. Germline CDR1 and CDR2: MNHEY and SMNVEV (reference sequence). Trimming cost V 2 bases and J 7 bases, with 18 bases left between them. CDR3 region: CASSLDDKRDLNEQFF. The CDR3 DNA reads as TGTGCCAGCAGTTTAGATGACAAAAGAGATTTGAATGAGCAGTTCTTC.

A note on this clonotype: A much larger clone sits a single nucleotide away, making a read error possible. This sequence joins TRBV5-6 and TRBJ2-1; TRBD2 is a possible D gene (5 bases). Germline V gene lookup returns CDR1 SGHDT and CDR2 YYEEEE. The CDR3 extends over 11 amino acids. V was shortened by 3 bases and J by 8 bases, with 6 bases between the two germline ends. CDR3 in amino acids: CASSSEDEQFF. In DNA form, the CDR3 reads TGTGCCAGCAGCTCGGAGGATGAGCAGTTCTTC.

This clonotype showed up just a few times. The chain recombines TRBV30 with TRBJ1-1; no reliable D call. V was shortened by 1 base and J by 0 bases, with 12 bases between the two germline ends. The CDR3 runs to 15 residues. CDR1 is GTSNPN and CDR2 is SVGIG in the germline V gene (reference sequence). The DNA for the CDR3 is TGTGCCTGGAGTGGCGACACCCGCATGAACACTGAAGCTTTCTTT. It yields the protein CAWSGDTRMNTEAFF.

This clonotype was detected many times. The chain couples TRBV15 to TRBJ2-7; 11 positions agree with TRBD2. The V gene's germline CDR1 is LNHNV and CDR2 YYDKDF (reference sequence). V trimming: 0 bases; J trimming: 6 bases; junction bases outside the gene matches: 4. The length of the CDR3 is 15 residues. This CDR3 reads CATSRELAGAGEQYF. Written as DNA, the CDR3 is TGTGCCACCAGCAGAGAACTAGCGGGAGCTGGCGAGCAGTACTTC.

This clonotype was counted only a few times. This sequence joins TRBV5-1 and TRBJ2-3; TRBD1 is a possible D gene (5 bases). CDR1 and CDR2 (germline): SGHRS, YFSETQ. The CDR3 is 19 amino acids. The germline V and J ends were trimmed by 0 bases and 0 bases, with 20 bases remaining between them. The CDR3 is CASSLGQSLSYFSTDTQYF. The CDR3 coding sequence is TGCGCCAGCAGCTTGGGACAGAGCCTTTCTTATTTTAGCACAGATACGCAGTATTTT. Full variable domain (outside the CDR3, taken from reference TRBV5-1 and TRBJ2-3): KAGVTQTPRYLIKTRGQQVTLSCSPISGHRSVSWYQQTPGQGLQFLFEYFSETQRNKGNFPGRFSGRQFSNSRSEMNVSTLELGDSALYLCASSLGQSLSYFSTDTQYFGPGTRLTVL.

The V call is TRBV9, the J call TRBJ2-2; 7 nucleotides line up with TRBD1. This CDR3 comprises 15 residues. Germline loops: CDR1 SGDLS, CDR2 YYNGEE. The junction had 7 bases not matched to a gene; V was cut back by 4 bases and J by 4 bases. CDR3 residues: CASSHPGQATGELFF. In DNA, the CDR3 is TGTGCCAGCAGCCACCCTGGACAGGCCACCGGGGAGCTGTTTTTT. Drawing the rest from reference TRBV9 and TRBJ2-2, the complete variable domain is DSGVTQTPKHLITATGQRVTLRCSPRSGDLSVYWYQQSLDQGLQFLIQYYNGEERAKGNILERFSAQQFPDLHSELNLSSLELGDSALYFCASSHPGQATGELFFGEGSRLTVL.

This clonotype was found a few times. V and J are TRBV7-2 and TRBJ1-3; TRBD1 matches at 7 bases. V trimming: 2 bases; J trimming: 0 bases; junction bases outside the gene matches: 1. This CDR3 is 15 amino acids long. From germline, CDR1 is SGHTA and CDR2 FQGNSA. The CDR3 DNA follows: TGTGCCAGCAGCTTAAACAGGGGCTCTGGAAACACCATATATTTT. Translation gives CASSLNRGSGNTIYF.

This clonotype has more than one count but fewer than ten. This chain joins TRBV9 and TRBJ2-7, with 10 bases fitting TRBD2. This CDR3 spans 15 amino acids. Germline CDR1 is SGDLS and CDR2 is YYNGEE. Germline trimming cut 0 bases from V and 4 bases from J; bases unmatched to any gene: 4. The CDR3 DNA is TGTGCCAGCAGCGTAGATACTAGCGGGATATACGAGCAGTACTTC. Protein: CASSVDTSGIYEQYF.

The chain has TRBV12-3 or TRBV12-4 and TRBJ1-1, with 8 bases lining up with TRBD1. This CDR3 has 14 amino acids. V lost 6 bases and J lost 4; bases outside the gene matches: 7. CDR3 sequence reads: CASSPDRAVTEAFF. In DNA, the CDR3 is TGTGCCAGCAGCCCGGACAGGGCGGTCACTGAAGCTTTCTTT.

The V call is TRBV20-1, the J call TRBJ2-5; the D is unclear. V lost 4 bases and J lost 1, with 10 bases in between. Germline CDR1 is DFQATT and CDR2 is SNEGSKA (reference sequence). This CDR3 has 13 amino acids. The DNA for the CDR3 is TGCAGTGCTAACCTGGTGATCCAAGAGACCCAGTACTTC. Translated, it gives CSANLVIQETQYF.

The chain couples TRBV9 to TRBJ2-3, with unresolved D. Looked up from germline, CDR1 is SGDLS and CDR2 is YYNGEE. The ends were cut back, 0 bases at V and 6 bases at J, with 17 bases in the middle. The CDR3 contains 16 residues. CDR3 amino acids: CASSVAARGRSDTQYF. The CDR3 nucleotides read TGTGCCAGCAGCGTAGCGGCGAGAGGTCGGTCTGATACGCAGTATTTT.

The chain links TRBV11-3 to TRBJ2-3, with 7 bases that match TRBD2. This CDR3 has 16 residues. The germline V gene encodes CDR1 SGHNT and CDR2 YENEEA. Germline trimming cut 3 bases from V and 2 bases from J; bases unmatched to any gene: 8. In DNA form, the CDR3 reads TGTGCCAGCAGCTTGACCGTTAGCGGGTACACAGATACGCAGTATTTT. It yields the protein CASSLTVSGYTDTQYF.

This clonotype was counted ten times or more. The V and J genes are TRBV3-1 and TRBJ2-1; tentative D call: TRBD1 (6 bases). CDR1 LGHDT and CDR2 YNNKEL come from the germline V gene (reference sequence). The CDR3 is 13 residues long. The V end lost 0 bases, the J end lost 10 bases, and 10 bases lay between the germline ends. The CDR3 nucleotides are TGTGCCAGCAGCCAAGATGTTCAGGGGGAGCAGTTCTTC. It is translated as CASSQDVQGEQFF.

The chain joins TRBV6-2 or TRBV6-3 to TRBJ2-5; 7 bases fit TRBD1. V gave up 0 bases and J gave up 3 bases; unmatched junction bases: 7. The germline gives CDR1 MNHEY, CDR2 SVGEGT. The CDR3 totals 16 residues. The CDR3 loop reads CASSYSGTEREETQYF. The CDR3 nucleotides are TGTGCCAGCAGTTACTCCGGGACAGAGCGAGAAGAGACCCAGTACTTC.

At least ten counts were recorded for this clonotype. The chain uses TRBV18 and TRBJ2-1; weak D call: TRBD2 (5 bases). Deletions cut 7 bases from V and 0 bases from J, with 7 bases between. Looked up from germline, CDR1 is KGHSH and CDR2 is LQKENI. The CDR3 contains 13 residues. CDR3 sequence (DNA): TGTGCCAGCTTGGAGGACTCCTACAATGAGCAGTTCTTC. This gives the protein CASLEDSYNEQFF.

This chain uses TRBV3-1 with TRBJ2-2; TRBD2 matches at 7 bases. Germline values: CDR1 LGHDT, CDR2 YNNKEL (reference sequence). J lost 1 base, V lost 0 bases, and 11 bases had no gene match. This CDR3 is built from 19 residues. The CDR3 here is CASSQEWASGDGNTGELFF. Here the CDR3 DNA reads TGTGCCAGCAGCCAAGAGTGGGCTAGCGGAGATGGGAACACCGGGGAGCTGTTTTTT. The full variable domain, completed using reference TRBV3-1 and TRBJ2-2, is DTAVSQTPKYLVTQMGNDKSIKCEQNLGHDTMYWYKQDSKKFLKIMFSYNNKELIINETVPNRFSPKSPDKAHLNLHINSLELGDSAVYFCASSQEWASGDGNTGELFFGEGSRLTVL.

This clonotype was seen more than once but under ten times. DNA for the CDR3: TGCAGTGCTAGATTACTAGCTTCCGGGGAGCTGTTTTTT. Translation: CSARLLASGELFF. This rearrangement joins TRBV20-1 to TRBJ2-2; D may be TRBD2 (6 bases). The CDR3 is 13 amino acids. Trimming stripped 2 bases from V and 6 bases from J, with 10 bases between. CDR1 and CDR2 (germline): DFQATT, SNEGSKA (reference sequence).

The sample holds many counts of this clonotype. The V call is TRBV12-3 or TRBV12-4, the J call TRBJ2-5, with a tentative D call TRBD1 (5 bases). The CDR3 consists of 13 residues. The V end was cut by 5 bases, the J end by 9 bases, with 16 bases between. CDR3 protein: CASSPEDSFSQYF. DNA of the CDR3: TGTGCCAGCAGTCCCGAAGACAGCTTTTCCCAGTACTTC.

This clonotype was picked up many times. The chain couples TRBV12-3 or TRBV12-4 to TRBJ2-7; 10 nucleotides match TRBD2. The V segment lost 6 bases and the J segment 4 bases; nucleotides outside the gene matches: 12. The CDR3 spans 16 residues. DNA of the CDR3: TGTGCCAGCAGAGTTATAGGTACTAGCGGGATTTACGAGCAGTACTTC. Amino acids: CASRVIGTSGIYEQYF.

This clonotype was counted ten times or more. J is TRBJ1-2 and V is TRBV30, with a tentative D call TRBD1 (6 bases). V lost 2 bases and J 8 bases, leaving 15 bases between the germline ends. The CDR3 spans 13 residues. Germline V CDR1 and CDR2: GTSNPN, SVGIG (reference sequence). The CDR3 reads CAWSSAGAGGYTF. DNA for the CDR3: TGTGCCTGGAGTTCCGCAGGGGCGGGAGGCTACACCTTC.

The chain employs TRBV7-9 and TRBJ1-1; TRBD1 agrees at 8 bases. CDR1 SEHNR and CDR2 FQNEAQ come from the germline V gene (reference sequence). J gave up 1 base and V 5 bases, and 9 bases lay outside the gene matches. The CDR3 is 16 residues long. The CDR3 region is CASSTGQGLGNTEAFF. The CDR3 DNA follows: TGTGCCAGCAGCACAGGACAGGGTCTGGGGAACACTGAAGCTTTCTTT.

Many counts were recorded for this clonotype. The chain employs TRBV11-2 and TRBJ2-1; 9 bases are a match to TRBD2. The CDR3 totals 18 residues. The V and J ends lost 6 bases and 7 bases, in that order; junction bases with no gene match: 19. Germline assignment: CDR1 SGHAT and CDR2 FQNNGV. The CDR3 nucleotides are TGTGCCAGCAGAAACGTGCGTGGCGGGAGGGCCCTCTGGAATGAGCAGTTCTTC. Translation gives CASRNVRGGRALWNEQFF.